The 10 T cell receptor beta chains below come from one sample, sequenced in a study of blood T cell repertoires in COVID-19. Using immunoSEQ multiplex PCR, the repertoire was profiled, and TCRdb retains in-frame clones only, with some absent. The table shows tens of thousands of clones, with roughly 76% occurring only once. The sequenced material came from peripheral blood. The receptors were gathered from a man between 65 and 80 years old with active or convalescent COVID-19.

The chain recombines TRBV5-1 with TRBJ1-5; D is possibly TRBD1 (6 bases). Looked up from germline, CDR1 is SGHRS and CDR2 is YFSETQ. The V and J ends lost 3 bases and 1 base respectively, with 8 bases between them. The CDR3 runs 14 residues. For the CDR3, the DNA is TGCGCCAGCAGCTCAGGGGAGAGCAATCAGCCCCAGCATTTT. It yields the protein CASSSGESNQPQHF.

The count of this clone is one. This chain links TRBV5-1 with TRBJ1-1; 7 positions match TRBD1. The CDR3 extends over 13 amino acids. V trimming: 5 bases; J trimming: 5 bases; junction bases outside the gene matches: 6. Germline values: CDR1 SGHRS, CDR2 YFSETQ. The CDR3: CASSYRGGTEAFF. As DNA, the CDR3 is TGCGCCAGCAGTTACAGGGGCGGGACTGAAGCTTTCTTT.

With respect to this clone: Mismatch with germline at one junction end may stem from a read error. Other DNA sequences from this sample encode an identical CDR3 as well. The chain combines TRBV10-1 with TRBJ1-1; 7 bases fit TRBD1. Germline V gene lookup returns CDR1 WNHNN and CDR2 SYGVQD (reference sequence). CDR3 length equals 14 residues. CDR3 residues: CASSETGKNTEAFF. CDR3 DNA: TGCGCCAGTAGTGAGACAGGGAAAAACACTGAAGCTTTCTTT.

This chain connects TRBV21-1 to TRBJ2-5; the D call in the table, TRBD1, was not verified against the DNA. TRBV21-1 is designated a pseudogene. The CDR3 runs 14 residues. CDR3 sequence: CASSLDRNVKTQYF. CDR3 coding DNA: TGTGCCAGCAGCTTGGACAGGAATGTTAAGACCCAGTACTTC.

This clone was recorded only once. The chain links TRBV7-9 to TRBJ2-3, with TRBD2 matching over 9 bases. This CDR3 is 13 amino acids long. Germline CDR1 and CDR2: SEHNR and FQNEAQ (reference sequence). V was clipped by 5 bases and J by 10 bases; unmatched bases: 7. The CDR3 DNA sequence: TGTGCCAGCAGCACAAGGACTAGCGAGGCGCAGTATTTT. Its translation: CASSTRTSEAQYF.

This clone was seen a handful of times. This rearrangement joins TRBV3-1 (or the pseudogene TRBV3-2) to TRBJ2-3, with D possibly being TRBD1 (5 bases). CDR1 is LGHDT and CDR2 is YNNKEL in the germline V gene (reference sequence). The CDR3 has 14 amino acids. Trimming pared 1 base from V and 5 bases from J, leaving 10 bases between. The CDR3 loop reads CASSQGPGKDTQYF. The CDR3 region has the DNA TGTGCCAGCAGCCAAGGCCCAGGGAAAGATACGCAGTATTTT.

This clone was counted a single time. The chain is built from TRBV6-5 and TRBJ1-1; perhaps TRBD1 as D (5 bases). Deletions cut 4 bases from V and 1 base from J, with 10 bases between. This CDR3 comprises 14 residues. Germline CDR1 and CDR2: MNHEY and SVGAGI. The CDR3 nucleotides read TGTGCCAGCAGTTCGCGACAGAAGAACACTGAAGCTTTCTTT. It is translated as CASSSRQKNTEAFF.

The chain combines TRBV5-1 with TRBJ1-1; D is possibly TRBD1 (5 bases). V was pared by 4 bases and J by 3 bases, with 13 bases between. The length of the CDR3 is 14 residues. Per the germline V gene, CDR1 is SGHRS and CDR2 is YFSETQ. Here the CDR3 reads CASSLIGEDTEAFF. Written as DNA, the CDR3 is TGCGCCAGCAGCCTAATAGGGGAGGACACTGAAGCTTTCTTT.

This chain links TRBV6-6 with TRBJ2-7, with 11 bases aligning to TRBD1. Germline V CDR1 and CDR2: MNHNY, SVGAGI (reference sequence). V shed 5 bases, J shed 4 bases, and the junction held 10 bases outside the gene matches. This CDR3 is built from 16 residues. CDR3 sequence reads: CASSNAGQGASYEQYF. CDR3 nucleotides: TGTGCCAGCAGTAACGCCGGACAGGGGGCTTCATACGAGCAGTACTTC.

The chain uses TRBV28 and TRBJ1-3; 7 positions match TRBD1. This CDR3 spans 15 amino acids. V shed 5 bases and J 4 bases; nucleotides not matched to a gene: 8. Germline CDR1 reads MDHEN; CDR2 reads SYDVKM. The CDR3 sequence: CASSPQGLKGNTIYF. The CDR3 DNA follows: TGTGCCAGCAGTCCACAGGGGCTCAAGGGAAACACCATATATTTT.